These T cell receptor beta chains were read from a single sample in a study of post-analysis software for immune sequencing data. MiXCR was run by TCRdb on the PCR reads, yielding one entry per CDR3 protein. The repertoire holds 600,000 to 700,000 distinct CDR3 sequences, with 59% as singletons. The specimen was blood. The receptors were sampled from a girl aged 2-10 years with multiple sclerosis. CDR3s include the opening cysteine and the closing phenylalanine or tryptophan. Size values are once, few and many counts, or a class for expanded clones, and some rows have none.

V: TRBV29-1; size: .; CDR3: CSVATGDPTDTQYF
V: TRBV4-2; size: .; CDR3: CASSQVEELAKNIQYF
V: TRBV29-1; size: .; CDR3: CSVAYTPSGNTIYF
V: TRBV20-1; size: few; CDR3: CSARIGQGTETQYF
V: TRBV5-1; size: .; CDR3: CASSLDALPYNEQFF
V: TRBV29-1; size: .; CDR3: CSVAPPGNEQFF
V: TRBV12-3/TRBV12-4; size: .; CDR3: CASSFSYSNQPQHF
V: TRBV9; size: .; CDR3: CASSVGQLETQYF
V: TRBV24-1; size: few; CDR3: CATSQAGVGQPQHF
V: TRBV5-1; size: .; CDR3: CASSDPAGGPGAETQYF
V: TRBV7-6; size: .; CDR3: CASSLASGVTNTGELFF
V: TRBV6-6; size: many; CDR3: CASSYGGNGYTF
V: TRBV2; size: .; CDR3: CASYTSGGPTGETQYF
V: TRBV6-2/TRBV6-3; size: .; CDR3: CASSYSRGGPGANVLTF
V: TRBV7-2; size: many; CDR3: CASSLNRGGVYNEQFF
V: TRBV6-6; size: .; CDR3: CASSYKGLAGSETQYF
V: TRBV9; size: .; CDR3: CASTEGVITDTQYF
V: TRBV10-3; size: .; CDR3: CAIKGQYNEQFF
V: TRBV7-3; size: .; CDR3: CASAQGHERNEQFF
V: TRBV10-3; size: few; CDR3: CAISASTDTQYF
V: TRBV4-2; size: .; CDR3: CASSQEGRRSSYEQYF
V: TRBV10-3; size: .; CDR3: CAISAGDASGNTIYF
V: TRBV6-5; size: .; CDR3: CASSYSLLSYEQYF
V: TRBV12-3/TRBV12-4; size: .; CDR3: CASSLASVGVSTGSYEQYF
V: TRBV6-2/TRBV6-3; size: .; CDR3: CASSRQGWTEAFF
V: TRBV4-1; size: .; CDR3: CASSPVDREDEQYF
V: TRBV7-9; size: .; CDR3: CASSTPGGPRWDEQFF
V: TRBV20-1; size: .; CDR3: CSGRQSSYNEQFF
V: TRBV3-1; size: once; CDR3: CASGQGLAGSTDTQYF
V: TRBV27; size: once; CDR3: CAPRGTDTQYF
V: TRBV6-2/TRBV6-3; size: few; CDR3: CASSYRTGQGSYNEQFF
V: TRBV27; size: .; CDR3: CASAGGAGGPKPDTQYF
V: TRBV4-1; size: few; CDR3: CASSQGDGGAHNEQFF
V: TRBV4-1; size: .; CDR3: CASSQNLAVYEQYF
V: TRBV7-9; size: few; CDR3: CASSSITETQYF
V: TRBV5-6; size: .; CDR3: CASSRDVSSYNEQFF
V: TRBV6-2/TRBV6-3; size: few; CDR3: CASSYPWDRESSTDTQYF
V: TRBV15; size: few; CDR3: CATSSHGLAGKNEQFF
V: TRBV11-2; size: .; CDR3: CARSIRQGTLAKNIQYF
V: TRBV20-1; size: once; CDR3: CSAMTSGRSNEQFF
V: TRBV15; size: .; CDR3: CATSSEPGYTGELFF
V: TRBV11-2; size: .; CDR3: CASSRGVSYEQYF
V: TRBV6-5; size: once; CDR3: CASSERLGDHNEQFF
V: TRBV3-1; size: .; CDR3: CASSPALKGSYNEQFF
V: TRBV18; size: few; CDR3: CASSPPSGRETQYF
V: TRBV27; size: once; CDR3: CASSTSPGQGVYGYTF
V: TRBV6-6; size: .; CDR3: CASSYVENCGYTF
V: TRBV3-1; size: .; CDR3: CASSQGLAGQETQYF
V: TRBV20-1; size: .; CDR3: CSARVGGAGGSRTKNIQYF
V: TRBV7-9; size: once; CDR3: CASSPRVSTGDEQFF
V: TRBV2; size: few; CDR3: CASSEAGLAGPDTQYF
V: TRBV25-1; size: few; CDR3: CASSDEDEQYF
V: TRBV29-1; size: few; CDR3: CSHSGLGADTQYF
V: TRBV29-1; size: .; CDR3: CSAHGFKTSGTLHAHEQFF
V: TRBV12-3/TRBV12-4; size: .; CDR3: CASGASGSDEQFF
V: TRBV6-2/TRBV6-3; size: .; CDR3: CASKTSENNEQFF
V: TRBV6-6; size: .; CDR3: CASSSLTGISTNEKLFF
V: TRBV6-5; size: .; CDR3: CASSYSRQTNYGYTF